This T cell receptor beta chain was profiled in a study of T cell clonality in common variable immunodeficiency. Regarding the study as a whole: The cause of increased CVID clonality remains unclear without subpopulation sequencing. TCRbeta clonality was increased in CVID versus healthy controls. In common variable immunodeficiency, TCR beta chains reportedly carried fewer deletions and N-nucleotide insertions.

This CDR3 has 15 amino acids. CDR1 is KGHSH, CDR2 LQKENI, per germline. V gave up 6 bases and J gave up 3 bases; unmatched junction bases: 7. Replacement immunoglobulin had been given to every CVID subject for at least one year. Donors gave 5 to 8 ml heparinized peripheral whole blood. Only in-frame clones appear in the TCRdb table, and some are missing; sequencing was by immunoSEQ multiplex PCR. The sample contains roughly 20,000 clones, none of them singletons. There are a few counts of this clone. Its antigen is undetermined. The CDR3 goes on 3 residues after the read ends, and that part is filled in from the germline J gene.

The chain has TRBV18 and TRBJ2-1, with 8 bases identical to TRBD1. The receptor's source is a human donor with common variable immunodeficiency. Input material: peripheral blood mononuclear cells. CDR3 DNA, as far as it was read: TGTGCCAGCTCCCTAGGACAGGGTGGCTACAATGAG. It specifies CASSLGQGGYNE. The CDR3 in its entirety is CASSLGQGGYNEQFF.